Below are 13 T cell receptor beta chains sequenced from a single sample in a study of blood T cells in healthy people across ages. The use of a sample-barcoded 5' primer and a J-beta primer mix characterized a second PCR of about 6 to 12 cycles. TCRdb re-called the 5' RACE reads with MiXCR, one entry per CDR3 protein. Here the sample spans some 1.6 million distinct CDR3 sequences, about 35% being singletons. Sample: blood. These receptors were collected from a woman aged 25 to 39 in good health.

The chain is built from TRBV5-1 and TRBJ2-3, with 14 bases that match TRBD2. The CDR3 is 18 amino acids. V gave up 4 bases and J gave up 2 bases; unmatched junction bases: 9. The germline V gene has CDR1 SGHRS and CDR2 YFSETQ. The CDR3 is CASSQGLAGALYTDTQYF. In DNA form, the CDR3 reads TGCGCCAGCAGCCAGGGACTAGCGGGGGCCCTCTACACAGATACGCAGTATTTT. Complete variable domain (other parts from reference TRBV5-1 and TRBJ2-3): KAGVTQTPRYLIKTRGQQVTLSCSPISGHRSVSWYQQTPGQGLQFLFEYFSETQRNKGNFPGRFSGRQFSNSRSEMNVSTLELGDSALYLCASSQGLAGALYTDTQYFGPGTRLTVL.

This clonotype has a single count. The rearrangement joins TRBV11-2 to TRBJ2-5; 9 bases are a match to TRBD1. Unmatched junction bases numbered 13, after V lost 6 bases and J lost 5 bases. This CDR3 comprises 16 residues. CDR1 SGHAT and CDR2 FQNNGV come from the germline V gene. The CDR3 sequence: CASSQGRDRVSETQYF. Here the CDR3 DNA reads TGTGCCAGCAGTCAGGGGCGGGACAGGGTATCGGAGACCCAGTACTTC.

This clonotype was seen a handful of times. The chain carries TRBV6-4 and TRBJ2-1; 9 bases are a match to TRBD2. The CDR3 spans 16 residues. Germline V gene data show CDR1 as MRHNA and CDR2 as SNTAGT. The V and J ends lost 5 bases and 3 bases, in that order; junction bases with no gene match: 8. The chain's CDR3 is CASSPGLASVYNEQFF. CDR3 DNA: TGTGCCAGCAGTCCCGGACTAGCGAGCGTCTACAATGAGCAGTTCTTC.

The chain recombines TRBV25-1 with TRBJ2-7; the D gene could be TRBD1 or TRBD2 (5 bases each). Trimming stripped 5 bases from V and 0 bases from J, with 11 bases between. The CDR3 loop spans 14 amino acids. The germline gives CDR1 MGHDK, CDR2 SYGVNS. In DNA, the CDR3 is TGTGCCAGCAGTCGGGGCAGATACTCCTACGAGCAGTACTTC. Its translation: CASSRGRYSYEQYF.

This clonotype was recorded once. The chain couples TRBV11-2 to TRBJ2-7; D may be TRBD1 (8 bases). The V gene lost 5 bases and the J gene lost 3 bases, with 23 bases spanning the gap. The germline CDR1 and CDR2 sequences are SGHAT and FQNNGV. This CDR3 is 17 amino acids long. CDR3 protein: CASSLPYRGREHYEQYF. CDR3 bases: TGTGCCAGCAGCCTCCCCTACAGGGGGAGGGAACACTACGAGCAGTACTTC.

This clonotype was seen ten or more times. This rearrangement joins TRBV29-1 to TRBJ1-1; D not resolved. The V gene's germline CDR1 is SQVTM and CDR2 ANQGSEA. Trimming removed 4 bases at V and 1 base at J, with 13 bases between. The CDR3 sequence is 14 residues long. CDR3 protein: CSVARALGNTEAFF. In DNA, the CDR3 is TGCAGCGTTGCTCGTGCTCTCGGGAACACTGAAGCTTTCTTT.

This chain links TRBV20-1 with TRBJ1-6, with no clear D. Germline lookup yields CDR1 DFQATT and CDR2 SNEGSKA (reference sequence). Trimming took off 0 bases at V and 5 bases at J, with 8 bases between the two ends. The CDR3 is 14 amino acids. The CDR3 DNA follows: TGCAGTGCTAGAGAGGACGGAGATAATTCACCCCTCCACTTT. It encodes CSAREDGDNSPLHF.

This clonotype was counted a few times. The rearrangement joins TRBV6-5 to TRBJ1-5, with D unclear. Germline V gene sequence: CDR1 MNHEY, CDR2 SVGAGI. This CDR3 spans 15 amino acids. Trimming took 6 bases from V and 3 from J, leaving 15 bases between them. This CDR3 is CASRAEDGFNQPQHF. CDR3 coding DNA: TGTGCCAGCAGAGCTGAAGACGGATTCAATCAGCCCCAGCATTTT.

This clonotype was counted between two and nine times. The rearrangement links TRBV15 to TRBJ2-1; a weak D match, TRBD1 (5 bases). Germline CDR1 is LNHNV and CDR2 is YYDKDF (reference sequence). The CDR3 has 13 residues. Trimming stripped 5 bases from V and 7 bases from J, with 12 bases between. In DNA, the CDR3 is TGTGCCACCAGCTTCTTAGGGGTGAATGAGCAGTTCTTC. As protein: CATSFLGVNEQFF.

This rearrangement joins TRBV20-1 to TRBJ2-1, with 10 bases lining up with TRBD2. Germline V CDR1 and CDR2: DFQATT, SNEGSKA (reference sequence). This CDR3 has 14 amino acids. V lost 4 bases and J lost 3; bases outside the gene matches: 3. The DNA of the CDR3 is TGCAGTGCTAAAACTAGCGGGGTCTACAATGAGCAGTTCTTC. Its protein product is CSAKTSGVYNEQFF.

The CDR3 DNA is TGTGCCAGCAGCCAAGATTACGGCCTCTCCTACAATGAGCAGTTCTTC. Translated: CASSQDYGLSYNEQFF. V and J are TRBV3-1 and TRBJ2-1, with D hard to call. The length of the CDR3 is 16 residues. Germline assignment: CDR1 LGHDT and CDR2 YNNKEL (reference sequence). V was pared by 0 bases and J by 0 bases, with 9 bases between.

CDR3: CSAFGTSVISYEQYF. CDR3 in DNA: TGCAGTGCTTTTGGGACTAGCGTTATCTCCTACGAGCAGTACTTC. The V gene is TRBV20-1, the J gene TRBJ2-7; 10 bases align to TRBD2. Looked up from germline, CDR1 is DFQATT and CDR2 is SNEGSKA (reference sequence). This CDR3 has 15 residues. The V segment lost 5 bases and the J segment 0 bases; nucleotides outside the gene matches: 7.

The CDR3 DNA reads TGTGCCAGCAGCAGGGCGGCTAGCGGGAAGGGTGAGCAGTTCTTC. It encodes CASSRAASGKGEQFF. The V gene is TRBV12-3 or TRBV12-4, the J gene TRBJ2-1, with 9 positions matching TRBD2. V lost 6 bases and J lost 9; bases outside the gene matches: 12. The CDR3 runs to 15 residues.